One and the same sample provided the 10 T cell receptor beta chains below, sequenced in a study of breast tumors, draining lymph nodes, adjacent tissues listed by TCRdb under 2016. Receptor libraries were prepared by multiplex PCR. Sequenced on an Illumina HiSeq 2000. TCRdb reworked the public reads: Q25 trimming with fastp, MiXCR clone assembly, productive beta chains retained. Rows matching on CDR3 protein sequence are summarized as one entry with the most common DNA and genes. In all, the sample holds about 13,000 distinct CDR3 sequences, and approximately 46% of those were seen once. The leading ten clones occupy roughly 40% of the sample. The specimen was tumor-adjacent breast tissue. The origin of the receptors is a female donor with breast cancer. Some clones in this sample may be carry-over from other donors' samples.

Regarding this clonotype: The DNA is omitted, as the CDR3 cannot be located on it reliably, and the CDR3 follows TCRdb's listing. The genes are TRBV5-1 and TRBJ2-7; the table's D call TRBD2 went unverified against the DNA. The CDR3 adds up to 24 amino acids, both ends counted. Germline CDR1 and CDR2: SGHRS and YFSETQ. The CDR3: CASSLGTSGRAYEQYFGPGYEQYF.

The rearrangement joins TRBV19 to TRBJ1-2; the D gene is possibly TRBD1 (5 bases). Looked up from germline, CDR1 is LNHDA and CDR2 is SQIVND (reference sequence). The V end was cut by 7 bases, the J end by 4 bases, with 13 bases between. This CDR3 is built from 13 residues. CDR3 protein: CASTYRGGYGYTF. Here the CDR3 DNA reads TGTGCCAGTACCTACCGGGGCGGCTATGGCTACACCTTC.

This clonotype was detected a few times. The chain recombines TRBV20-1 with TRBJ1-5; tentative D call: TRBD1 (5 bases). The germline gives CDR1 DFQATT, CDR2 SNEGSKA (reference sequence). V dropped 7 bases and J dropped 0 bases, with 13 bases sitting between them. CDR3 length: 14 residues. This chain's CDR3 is CSVVTAYSNQPQHF. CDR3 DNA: TGCAGTGTCGTGACAGCTTATAGCAATCAGCCCCAGCATTTT.

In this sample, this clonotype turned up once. CDR3 in DNA: TGTGCCTGGAGTGTACTGGGGACAGGGAATTCACCCCTCCACTTT. Translating it yields CAWSVLGTGNSPLHF. The chain carries TRBV30 and TRBJ1-6; TRBD1 agrees at 9 bases. Germline CDR1 reads GTSNPN; CDR2 reads SVGIG (reference sequence). This CDR3 has 15 residues. The V gene end was trimmed by 0 bases and the J gene end by 7 bases; junction bases not matched to a gene: 4.

The CDR3 protein is CASSPPGQGRNEQFF. The DNA for the CDR3 is TGTGCCAGCTCACCTCCGGGACAGGGGAGAAATGAGCAGTTCTTC. V is TRBV18 and J is TRBJ2-1; 10 bases line up with TRBD1. The germline V gene has CDR1 KGHSH and CDR2 LQKENI. Losses at the gene ends were 3 bases for V and 7 bases for J; bases not matched to a gene: 6. The CDR3 extends over 15 amino acids.

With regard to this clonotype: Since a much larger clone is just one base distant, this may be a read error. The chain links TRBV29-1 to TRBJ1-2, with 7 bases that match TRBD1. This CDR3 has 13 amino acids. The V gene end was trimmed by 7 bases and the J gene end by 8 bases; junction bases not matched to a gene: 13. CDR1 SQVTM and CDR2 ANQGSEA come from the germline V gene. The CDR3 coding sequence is TGCAGCGCTTCTGACAGGGCCCTTCGGGGCTACACCTTC. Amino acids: CSASDRALRGYTF.

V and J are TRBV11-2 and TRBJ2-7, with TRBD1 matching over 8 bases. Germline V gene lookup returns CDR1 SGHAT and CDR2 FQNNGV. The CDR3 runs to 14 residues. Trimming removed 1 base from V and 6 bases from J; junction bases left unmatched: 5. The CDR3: CASSLGGTGIEQYF. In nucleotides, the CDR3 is TGTGCCAGCAGCTTAGGCGGGACAGGAATCGAGCAGTACTTC.

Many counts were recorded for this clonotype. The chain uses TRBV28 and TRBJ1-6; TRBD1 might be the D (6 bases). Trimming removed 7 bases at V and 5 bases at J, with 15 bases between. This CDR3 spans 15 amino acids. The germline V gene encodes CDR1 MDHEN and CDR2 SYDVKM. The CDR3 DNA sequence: TGTGCCAGCAACCAAGGTGGACAGAATAATTCACCCCTCCACTTT. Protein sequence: CASNQGGQNNSPLHF.

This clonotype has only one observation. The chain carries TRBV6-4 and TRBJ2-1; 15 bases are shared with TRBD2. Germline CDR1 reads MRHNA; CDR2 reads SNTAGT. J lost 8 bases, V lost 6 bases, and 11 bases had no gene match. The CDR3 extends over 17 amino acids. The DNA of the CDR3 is TGTGCCAGCAGCCCCGGACTAGCGGGAGGGAAGACGCATGAGCAGTTCTTC. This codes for CASSPGLAGGKTHEQFF.

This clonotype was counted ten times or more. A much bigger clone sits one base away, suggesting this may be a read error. This CDR3 is CASSPYGRPSYEQYF. CDR3 nucleotide sequence: TGTGCCAGCAGCCCTTATGGGAGGCCTTCCTACGAGCAGTACTTC. The rearrangement links TRBV7-2 to TRBJ2-7; D may be TRBD2 (6 bases). The V gene's germline CDR1 is SGHTA and CDR2 FQGNSA. The CDR3 is made up of 15 amino acids. V gave up 5 bases and J gave up 1 base, with 15 bases separating them.